Listed below are T cell receptor beta chains from one sample, sequenced in a study of PD-1 blockade in classical Hodgkin lymphoma. The method was immunoSEQ multiplex PCR; TCRdb's version includes in-frame clones alone and lacks a portion of them. Of 20,000 to 25,000 clones in the sample, 90% were seen once. Sequenced: CD4+ T cells from blood. These receptor sequences come from a human donor with classical Hodgkin lymphoma. Both conserved end residues are part of each CDR3. Each record gives: D gene, V gene, J gene, clone size, CDR3 protein, CDR3 DNA. The D gene is left open where the match is weak. Only some rows state a clone size, as once, few, many or a class for expanded clones.

d_gene: NA
v_gene: TRBV18
j_gene: TRBJ2-2
abundance: NA
CDR3aa: CASSPPARRNTGELFF
CDR3nt: TGTGCCAGCTCACCACCGGCGAGAAGGAACACCGGGGAGCTGTTTTTT

d_gene: TRBD1
v_gene: TRBV19
j_gene: TRBJ1-1
abundance: NA
CDR3aa: CASKSGKVQIGQGAPVNEAFF
CDR3nt: TGTGCCAGTAAGAGCGGAAAGGTTCAGATAGGACAGGGGGCGCCTGTTAATGAAGCTTTCTTT

d_gene: NA
v_gene: TRBV7-2
j_gene: TRBJ1-2
abundance: NA
CDR3aa: CASSLVSARAYGYTF
CDR3nt: TGTGCCAGCAGCTTGGTGAGCGCCAGGGCCTATGGCTACACCTTC

d_gene: NA
v_gene: TRBV4-2
j_gene: TRBJ1-3
abundance: NA
CDR3aa: CASSQVGPGEGGNTIYF
CDR3nt: TGTGCCAGCAGCCAAGTGGGGCCAGGGGAAGGAGGAAACACCATATATTTT

d_gene: NA
v_gene: TRBV5-4
j_gene: TRBJ1-1
abundance: NA
CDR3aa: CASSLGGQSNTEAFF
CDR3nt: TGTGCCAGCAGCTTGGGCGGACAGTCGAACACTGAAGCTTTCTTT

d_gene: NA
v_gene: TRBV5-1
j_gene: TRBJ1-2
abundance: NA
CDR3aa: CASSLAGYGYTF
CDR3nt: TGCGCCAGCAGCTTGGCAGGGTATGGCTACACCTTC

d_gene: TRBD1
v_gene: TRBV5-1
j_gene: TRBJ2-2
abundance: few
CDR3aa: CASSARDRITGELFF
CDR3nt: TGCGCCAGCAGCGCTAGGGACAGAATCACCGGGGAGCTGTTTTTT

d_gene: NA
v_gene: TRBV7-2
j_gene: TRBJ1-5
abundance: few
CDR3aa: CASSVSMNQPQHF
CDR3nt: TGTGCCAGCAGTGTCTCCATGAATCAGCCCCAGCATTTT

d_gene: TRBD1
v_gene: TRBV6-1
j_gene: TRBJ1-4
abundance: NA
CDR3aa: CASSPGTGNLFF
CDR3nt: TGTGCCAGCAGTCCTGGGACAGGGAACCTGTTTTTT

d_gene: NA
v_gene: TRBV7-9
j_gene: TRBJ1-1
abundance: NA
CDR3aa: CASSPWVGGQKSTEAFF
CDR3nt: TGTGCCAGCAGCCCATGGGTGGGGGGGCAGAAAAGCACTGAAGCTTTCTTT

d_gene: TRBD2
v_gene: TRBV5-5
j_gene: TRBJ2-2
abundance: once
CDR3aa: CASSKLAGGLGGTGELFF
CDR3nt: TGTGCCAGCAGCAAACTAGCGGGAGGGTTAGGAGGCACCGGGGAGCTGTTTTTT

d_gene: TRBD1
v_gene: TRBV6-1
j_gene: TRBJ1-6
abundance: NA
CDR3aa: CASSAGQGFRNSPLHF
CDR3nt: TGTGCCAGCAGTGCAGGACAGGGGTTCAGGAATTCACCCCTCCACTTT

d_gene: NA
v_gene: TRBV5-5
j_gene: TRBJ2-2
abundance: NA
CDR3aa: CASSLVSTGELFF
CDR3nt: TGTGCCAGCAGCTTGGTGAGCACCGGGGAGCTGTTTTTT

d_gene: NA
v_gene: TRBV7-9
j_gene: TRBJ2-5
abundance: NA
CDR3aa: CASSLARRSETQYF
CDR3nt: TGTGCCAGCAGCTTAGCGAGACGATCTGAGACCCAGTACTTC

d_gene: TRBD1
v_gene: TRBV19
j_gene: TRBJ2-7
abundance: once
CDR3aa: CASSIRYPGTARYEQYF
CDR3nt: TGTGCCAGTAGTATCCGATATCCCGGGACAGCCCGCTACGAGCAGTACTTC

d_gene: TRBD2
v_gene: TRBV28
j_gene: TRBJ2-7
abundance: NA
CDR3aa: CASSSGLAGYEQYF
CDR3nt: TGTGCCAGCAGCTCCGGACTAGCGGGCTACGAGCAGTACTTC

d_gene: NA
v_gene: TRBV2
j_gene: TRBJ2-1
abundance: NA
CDR3aa: CAITERYNEQFF
CDR3nt: TGTGCCATCACAGAGAGATACAATGAGCAGTTCTTC

d_gene: NA
v_gene: TRBV7-2
j_gene: TRBJ2-7
abundance: NA
CDR3aa: CASSWEPTLTYEQYF
CDR3nt: TGTGCCAGCAGCTGGGAACCCACCCTCACGTACGAGCAGTACTTC

d_gene: NA
v_gene: TRBV7-8
j_gene: TRBJ2-7
abundance: NA
CDR3aa: CASSLATARREQYF
CDR3nt: TGTGCCAGCAGCTTAGCGACGGCCCGGCGCGAGCAGTACTTC

d_gene: NA
v_gene: TRBV9
j_gene: TRBJ2-1
abundance: NA
CDR3aa: CASSVAGGLGEQFF
CDR3nt: TGTGCCAGCAGCGTAGCTGGGGGCCTTGGGGAGCAGTTCTTC

d_gene: NA
v_gene: TRBV2
j_gene: TRBJ2-4
abundance: NA
CDR3aa: CASTAVLAKNIQYF
CDR3nt: TGTGCCAGCACGGCAGTTCTAGCCAAAAACATTCAGTACTTC

d_gene: NA
v_gene: TRBV5-6
j_gene: TRBJ1-4
abundance: NA
CDR3aa: CASSSRRNEKLFF
CDR3nt: TGTGCCAGCAGCTCTAGACGGAATGAAAAACTGTTTTTT

d_gene: NA
v_gene: TRBV30
j_gene: TRBJ1-3
abundance: NA
CDR3aa: CAWSVGRISGNTIYF
CDR3nt: TGTGCCTGGAGTGTTGGACGCATCTCTGGAAACACCATATATTTT

d_gene: NA
v_gene: TRBV18
j_gene: TRBJ1-5
abundance: NA
CDR3aa: CASSPSGSNQPQHF
CDR3nt: TGTGCCAGCTCACCCTCCGGGAGCAATCAGCCCCAGCATTTT

d_gene: NA
v_gene: TRBV5-4
j_gene: TRBJ2-3
abundance: NA
CDR3aa: CASTLGGRLTDTQYF
CDR3nt: TGTGCCAGCACTTTAGGGGGGCGCCTCACAGATACGCAGTATTTT

d_gene: NA
v_gene: TRBV2
j_gene: TRBJ1-2
abundance: once
CDR3aa: CASSEGYPSGGYTF
CDR3nt: TGTGCCAGCAGTGAGGGTTACCCCTCGGGTGGCTACACCTTC

d_gene: NA
v_gene: TRBV4-1
j_gene: TRBJ2-5
abundance: NA
CDR3aa: CASSQDTAKETQYF
CDR3nt: TGCGCCAGCAGCCAAGATACAGCAAAAGAGACCCAGTACTTC

d_gene: NA
v_gene: TRBV7-2
j_gene: TRBJ1-1
abundance: NA
CDR3aa: CASSSRGGRPNTEAFF
CDR3nt: TGTGCCAGCAGCTCGAGAGGGGGTAGGCCGAACACTGAAGCTTTCTTT

d_gene: NA
v_gene: TRBV19
j_gene: TRBJ1-1
abundance: NA
CDR3aa: CASSGQTNTEAFF
CDR3nt: TGTGCCAGTAGCGGACAAACGAACACTGAAGCTTTCTTT

d_gene: NA
v_gene: TRBV15
j_gene: TRBJ2-3
abundance: NA
CDR3aa: CATSRTPGVSTDTQYF
CDR3nt: TGTGCCACCAGCAGGACCCCGGGAGTGAGCACAGATACGCAGTATTTT

d_gene: NA
v_gene: TRBV5-5
j_gene: TRBJ2-1
abundance: NA
CDR3aa: CASSQQVSSYNEQFF
CDR3nt: TGTGCCAGCAGTCAACAGGTCAGCTCCTACAATGAGCAGTTCTTC

d_gene: TRBD2
v_gene: TRBV2
j_gene: TRBJ2-2
abundance: NA
CDR3aa: CASTPLAGRAGELFF
CDR3nt: TGTGCCAGCACCCCCTTAGCGGGACGGGCCGGGGAGCTGTTTTTT

d_gene: NA
v_gene: TRBV2
j_gene: TRBJ2-2
abundance: NA
CDR3aa: CASSEAGPGELFF
CDR3nt: TGTGCCAGCAGTGAAGCCGGGCCCGGGGAGCTGTTTTTT

d_gene: TRBD1
v_gene: TRBV5-4
j_gene: TRBJ1-2
abundance: NA
CDR3aa: CASSEKKTGGVGYGYTF
CDR3nt: TGTGCCAGCAGCGAAAAGAAGACAGGGGGAGTCGGCTATGGCTACACCTTC

d_gene: TRBD1
v_gene: TRBV5-8
j_gene: TRBJ2-6
abundance: once
CDR3aa: CASSRDRARTGANVLTF
CDR3nt: TGTGCCAGCAGCCGGGACAGGGCCAGGACGGGGGCCAACGTCCTGACTTTC

d_gene: NA
v_gene: TRBV10-3
j_gene: TRBJ2-3
abundance: NA
CDR3aa: CAISESRLGGFGDTQYF
CDR3nt: TGTGCCATCAGTGAGTCGAGGCTAGGGGGGTTCGGGGATACGCAGTATTTT

d_gene: NA
v_gene: TRBV5-1
j_gene: TRBJ1-1
abundance: NA
CDR3aa: CASSLAGGNTEAFF
CDR3nt: TGCGCCAGCAGCTTGGCGGGGGGCAACACTGAAGCTTTCTTT

d_gene: NA
v_gene: TRBV7-2
j_gene: TRBJ1-1
abundance: NA
CDR3aa: CASSLRLGGGTEAFF
CDR3nt: TGTGCCAGCAGCTTAAGGTTGGGGGGGGGAACTGAAGCTTTCTTT

d_gene: NA
v_gene: TRBV18
j_gene: TRBJ2-1
abundance: few
CDR3aa: CASSPSTSNEQFF
CDR3nt: TGTGCCAGCTCACCGAGCACCTCCAATGAGCAGTTCTTC

d_gene: TRBD1
v_gene: TRBV5-4
j_gene: TRBJ2-1
abundance: NA
CDR3aa: CASSLGDRAYNEQFF
CDR3nt: TGTGCCAGCAGCTTAGGGGACAGGGCCTACAATGAGCAGTTCTTC

d_gene: NA
v_gene: TRBV6-5
j_gene: TRBJ1-2
abundance: NA
CDR3aa: CASSYGGGYTF
CDR3nt: TGTGCCAGCAGTTACGGCGGCGGCTACACCTTC

d_gene: NA
v_gene: TRBV5-1
j_gene: TRBJ1-1
abundance: NA
CDR3aa: CASSLEGTDTEAFF
CDR3nt: TGCGCCAGCAGCTTGGAAGGGACCGACACTGAAGCTTTCTTT

d_gene: NA
v_gene: TRBV27
j_gene: TRBJ1-2
abundance: NA
CDR3aa: CASSPTPAHLPNYGYTF
CDR3nt: TGTGCCAGCAGTCCCACCCCGGCTCACCTTCCTAACTATGGCTACACCTTC

d_gene: NA
v_gene: TRBV7-9
j_gene: TRBJ1-2
abundance: NA
CDR3aa: CASSLYDNLYGYTF
CDR3nt: TGTGCCAGCAGCTTATACGACAACTTATATGGCTACACCTTC

d_gene: NA
v_gene: TRBV10-1
j_gene: TRBJ1-5
abundance: NA
CDR3aa: CASSDCGPQHF
CDR3nt: TGCGCCAGCAGTGATTGTGGGCCCCAGCATTTT

d_gene: NA
v_gene: TRBV2
j_gene: TRBJ2-7
abundance: NA
CDR3aa: CASSEGGLAYEQYF
CDR3nt: TGTGCCAGCAGTGAAGGCGGTTTAGCCTACGAGCAGTACTTC

d_gene: NA
v_gene: TRBV2
j_gene: TRBJ2-1
abundance: NA
CDR3aa: CASSYSGHEQFF
CDR3nt: TGTGCCAGCAGTTATTCGGGGCATGAGCAGTTCTTC

d_gene: NA
v_gene: TRBV7-2
j_gene: TRBJ1-3
abundance: NA
CDR3aa: CASSLWDYSGNTIYF
CDR3nt: TGTGCCAGCAGCTTATGGGATTACTCTGGAAACACCATATATTTT

d_gene: NA
v_gene: TRBV5-1
j_gene: TRBJ2-4
abundance: NA
CDR3aa: CASSLASGGGGNIQYF
CDR3nt: TGCGCCAGCAGCTTGGCCAGCGGAGGGGGGGGAAACATTCAGTACTTC

d_gene: TRBD2
v_gene: TRBV27
j_gene: TRBJ2-1
abundance: NA
CDR3aa: CASSLRTSGRDWGTYNEQFF
CDR3nt: TGTGCCAGCAGTTTAAGGACTAGCGGGAGGGACTGGGGAACCTACAATGAGCAGTTCTTC

d_gene: NA
v_gene: TRBV19
j_gene: TRBJ2-3
abundance: NA
CDR3aa: CASSIFTRTDTQYF
CDR3nt: TGTGCCAGTAGTATATTCACACGCACAGATACGCAGTATTTT

d_gene: TRBD1
v_gene: TRBV6-1
j_gene: TRBJ1-1
abundance: NA
CDR3aa: CASKEGAGTEAFF
CDR3nt: TGTGCCAGCAAGGAGGGGGCTGGCACTGAAGCTTTCTTT

d_gene: NA
v_gene: TRBV11-3
j_gene: TRBJ2-7
abundance: NA
CDR3aa: CASSFRKAVEQYF
CDR3nt: TGTGCCAGCAGCTTCAGAAAGGCAGTCGAGCAGTACTTC

d_gene: NA
v_gene: TRBV2
j_gene: TRBJ2-7
abundance: NA
CDR3aa: CASSEALMEAYEQYF
CDR3nt: TGTGCCAGCAGTGAAGCGCTGATGGAGGCCTACGAGCAGTACTTC